This T cell receptor beta chain comes out of a study of cytomegalovirus exposure and HLA in healthy donors. Study background: Earlier work reported 117 million unique TCR beta sequences from some 170 million T cells. Overall study results and limits: The later analysis indicated that the majority of CMV-associated TCR beta chains appeared HLA-restricted. A later analysis found TCR association rates differed by HLA locus, highest for DRB1 and lowest for HLA-C.

Remarks on this clone: The antigen remains unidentified.

The PCR used 60 Vbeta and 13 Jbeta primers. The protocol was immunoSEQ multiplex PCR, while the TCRdb copy is restricted to in-frame clones and leaves out a portion. Seen here are about 100,000 clones, around 76% observed once, and the top ten hold roughly 19%. CDR3 length: 15 residues. V shed 10 bases, J shed 2 bases, and the junction held 12 bases outside the gene matches. Germline-derived CDR1 and CDR2 are LNHDA and SQIVND (reference sequence). The origin of this receptor is a woman in her sixties in good health and CMV-seropositive. Material: PBMCs. This chain links TRBV19 with TRBJ2-5; 8 positions agree with TRBD2. CDR3 residues: CATTSGSGGQETQYF. CDR3 nucleotide sequence: TGTGCCACCACAAGCGGGAGTGGCGGTCAAGAGACCCAGTACTTC.